The entry below describes one T cell receptor beta chain. The antigen is not known. Measured with immunoSEQ multiplex PCR; TCRdb has only the in-frame clones, and not every one. The sample shows over 35,000 clones, none of them appearing just once. The sample comes from a study of T cells after posttransplantation cyclophosphamide. General study findings and limits: Skin or GI-infiltrating T cells shared few TRB sequences with blood.

The TCR comes from a middle-aged man in good health, CMV-negative, and a related stem cell transplant donor. Material: PBMCs.

CDR3 coding DNA: TGTGCCAGCAGCGCAGAGCCAGGGGGCGGTACCTACGAGCAGTACTTC. Its translation: CASSAEPGGGTYEQYF. V gene TRBV9 combines with J gene TRBJ2-7, with 8 positions matching TRBD1. Germline CDR1 is SGDLS and CDR2 is YYNGEE. The V segment lost 3 bases and the J segment 2 bases; nucleotides outside the gene matches: 10. CDR3 length: 16 residues.